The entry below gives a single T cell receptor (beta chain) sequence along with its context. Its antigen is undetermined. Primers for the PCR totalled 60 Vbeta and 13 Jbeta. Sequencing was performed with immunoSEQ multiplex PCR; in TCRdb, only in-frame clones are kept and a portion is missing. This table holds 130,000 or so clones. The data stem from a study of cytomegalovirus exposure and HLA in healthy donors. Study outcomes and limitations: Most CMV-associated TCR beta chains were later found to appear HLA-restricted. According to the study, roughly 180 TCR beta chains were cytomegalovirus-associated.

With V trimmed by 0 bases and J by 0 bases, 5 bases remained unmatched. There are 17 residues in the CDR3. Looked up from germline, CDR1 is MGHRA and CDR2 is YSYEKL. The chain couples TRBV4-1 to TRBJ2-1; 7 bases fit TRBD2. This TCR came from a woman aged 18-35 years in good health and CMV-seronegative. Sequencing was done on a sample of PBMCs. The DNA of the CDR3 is TGCGCCAGCAGCCAAGATCCGGGCGGGAGCTCCTACAATGAGCAGTTCTTC. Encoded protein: CASSQDPGGSSYNEQFF.